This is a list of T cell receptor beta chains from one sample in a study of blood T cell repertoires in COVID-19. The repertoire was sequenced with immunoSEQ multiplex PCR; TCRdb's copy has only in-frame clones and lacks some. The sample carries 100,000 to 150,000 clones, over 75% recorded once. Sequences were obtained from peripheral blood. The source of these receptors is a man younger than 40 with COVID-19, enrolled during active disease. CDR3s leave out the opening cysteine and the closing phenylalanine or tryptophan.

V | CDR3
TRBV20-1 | SARDQETQY
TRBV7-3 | ASSLDGSSYNEQF
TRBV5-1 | ASSLPSADNEQF
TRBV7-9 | ASSLKDRDHEQY
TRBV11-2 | ASSHYGGATSYNEQF
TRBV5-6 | ASSPPGTGDLYQETQY
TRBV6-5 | ASRLGLASGNEQF
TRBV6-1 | ASSEVPGQMDEQF
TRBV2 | ASSGQGDQPQH
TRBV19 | ASTRTGSIYYGYT
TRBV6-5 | ASSYAGGGQETQY
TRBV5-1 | ASTLAGGSNQPQH
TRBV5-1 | ASTTGGVQGATDTQY
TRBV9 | ASSGYRGLSSGELF
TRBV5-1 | ASSRTAGGDPN
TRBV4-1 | ASSQDLGRPYNSPLH
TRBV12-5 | ASSTGSGNTIY
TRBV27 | ASSFGTGVGELF
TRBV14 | ASSQALHTQIPTRTNYGYT
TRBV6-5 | ASSYLAGGPYEQY
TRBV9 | AIGTSGRGADTQY
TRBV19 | ATSGTSPPGANVLT
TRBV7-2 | ASTLALMNTEAF
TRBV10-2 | ASSRDSISYEQY
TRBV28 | ASSLDSGLPEDTQY